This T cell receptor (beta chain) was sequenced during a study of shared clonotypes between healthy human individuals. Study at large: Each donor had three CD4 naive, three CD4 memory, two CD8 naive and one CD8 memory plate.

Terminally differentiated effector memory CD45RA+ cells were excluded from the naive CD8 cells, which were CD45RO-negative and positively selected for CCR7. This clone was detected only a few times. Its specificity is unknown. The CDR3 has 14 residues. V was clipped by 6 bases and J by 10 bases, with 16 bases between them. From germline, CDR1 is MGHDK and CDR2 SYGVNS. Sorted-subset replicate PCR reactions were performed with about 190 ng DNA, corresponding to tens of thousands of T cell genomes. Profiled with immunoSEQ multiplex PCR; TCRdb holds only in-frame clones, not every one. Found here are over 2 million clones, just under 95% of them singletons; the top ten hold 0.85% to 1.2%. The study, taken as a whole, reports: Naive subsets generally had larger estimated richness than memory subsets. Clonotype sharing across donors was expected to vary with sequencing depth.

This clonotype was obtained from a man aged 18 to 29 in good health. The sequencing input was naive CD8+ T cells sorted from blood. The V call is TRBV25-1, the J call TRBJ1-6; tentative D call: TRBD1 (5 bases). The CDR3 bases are TGTGCCAGCAGCCCCCCAGGGATGTTATCACCCCTCCACTTT. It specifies CASSPPGMLSPLHF.